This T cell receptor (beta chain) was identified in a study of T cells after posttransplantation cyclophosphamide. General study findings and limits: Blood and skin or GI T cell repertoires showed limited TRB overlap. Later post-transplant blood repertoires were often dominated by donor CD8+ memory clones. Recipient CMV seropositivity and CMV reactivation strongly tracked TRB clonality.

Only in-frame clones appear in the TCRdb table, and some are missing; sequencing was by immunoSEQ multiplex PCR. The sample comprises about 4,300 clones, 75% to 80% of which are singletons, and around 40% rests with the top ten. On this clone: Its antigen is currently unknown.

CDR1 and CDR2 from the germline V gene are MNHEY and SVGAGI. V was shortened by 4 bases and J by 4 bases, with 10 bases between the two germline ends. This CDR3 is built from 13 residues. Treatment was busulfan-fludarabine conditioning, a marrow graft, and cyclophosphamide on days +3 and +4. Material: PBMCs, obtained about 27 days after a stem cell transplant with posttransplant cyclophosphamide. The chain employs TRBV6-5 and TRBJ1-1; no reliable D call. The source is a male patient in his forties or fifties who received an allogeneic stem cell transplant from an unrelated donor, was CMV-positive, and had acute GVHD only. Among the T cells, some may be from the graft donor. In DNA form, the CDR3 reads TGTGCCAGCAGTTTCGCGCGTTTCACTGAAGCTTTCTTT. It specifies CASSFARFTEAFF.